A selection of T cell receptor beta chains follows, all from one sample in a study of T cells in localized non-small cell lung cancer. The table came from immunoSEQ multiplex PCR; TCRdb's copy has only in-frame clones and leaves some out. The sample holds about 18,000 clones, around 86% seen once. Sequenced here: peripheral blood, sampled before any cancer treatment. These receptors originate from an older female donor with stage I lung adenocarcinoma. Each CDR3 is given with its conserved first and last residue.

v_call	cdr3_aa
TRBV18	CASSPGGGSNQPQHF
TRBV25-1	CASSDRTETNTEAFF
TRBV5-5	CASSSRGTNEQFF
TRBV11-3	CASSLETGQSYEQYF
TRBV5-6	CASSLDRDPGYGYTF
TRBV7-2	CASRRAGAKRNEQFF
TRBV5-4	CASSEGGPGSSGNTIYF
TRBV11-3	CASSPGPSYEQYF
TRBV4-1	CASSQPQGSNQPQHF
TRBV5-1	CASSQGETQYF
TRBV11-3	CASSLDYWDRGSNEQFF
TRBV11-2	CASSSRLAGGRDTQYF
TRBV27	CASSSDRGSYGYTF
TRBV9	CASSSTGGSAEAFF
TRBV21-1	CASRIPVAIRTEAFF
TRBV10-2	CASSEQTVSPLHF
TRBV23-1	CASSQSPGTYGYTF
TRBV6-5	CASSYSPQSTNEKLFF
TRBV7-8	CASSARLDRAGYEQYF
TRBV7-9	CASSFGTGRNYGYTF
TRBV9	CASSVGEGGYYGYTF
TRBV30	CAWSPGKNLNTGELFF
TRBV10-2	CASSDSGQGRETQYF
TRBV19	CASTYGTGAGNIQYF
TRBV7-2	CASSPRLRRARDYEQYF
TRBV21-1	CASSKAPQPQHF
TRBV18	CASSRYNTAGEIQETQYF
TRBV7-3	CASSFLGHPSAGTEAFF
TRBV9	CASSAPGRINNEQFF
TRBV5-1	CASSWWTGDVGYEQYF
TRBV5-1	CASSTSRGVKTTGELFF